What follows are 5 T cell receptor beta chains derived from one specimen sequenced in a study of OX40 agonist ivuxolimab in advanced cancers. The repertoire was sequenced with immunoSEQ multiplex PCR; TCRdb's copy has only in-frame clones and lacks some. This table has 80,000 or so clones, more than 90% appearing once. The source was CD4+ or CD8+ T cells sorted from blood, collected in a trial of the OX40 agonist ivuxolimab. All receptors come from an adult with an advanced solid tumor such as melanoma, head and neck, liver or kidney cancer.

This clone was found once. This rearrangement joins TRBV30 to TRBJ1-5; D is ambiguous. Germline V lookup: CDR1 GTSNPN, CDR2 SVGIG (reference sequence). This CDR3 has 13 amino acids. V lost 0 bases and J lost 5, with 8 bases in between. The CDR3 coding sequence is TGTGCCTGGAGTGTTCTCGGGGATCAGCCCCAGCATTTT. Its protein product is CAWSVLGDQPQHF.

The CDR3 sequence is CAIKGGLGYTF. The DNA of the CDR3 is TGTGCCATCAAAGGGGGCCTGGGCTACACCTTC. V is TRBV10-3 and J is TRBJ1-2, with TRBD1 identical over 7 bases. Trimming cost V 7 bases and J 8 bases; bases outside gene matches: 4. The CDR3 loop spans 11 amino acids. In germline, CDR1 is ENHRY, CDR2 SYGVKD.

The chain employs TRBV5-1 and TRBJ1-1; D not resolved. V was shortened by 4 bases and J by 0 bases, with 19 bases between the two germline ends. Germline loops: CDR1 SGHRS, CDR2 YFSETQ. The CDR3 covers 17 residues. The CDR3 is CASSLYSPTTMNTEAFF. The CDR3 DNA sequence: TGCGCCAGCAGCCTATACTCACCTACAACTATGAACACTGAAGCTTTCTTT.

This chain uses TRBV6-5 with TRBJ1-1; 7 positions match TRBD1. J was trimmed by 3 bases and V by 7 bases; bases with no gene match: 11. Germline V gene sequence: CDR1 MNHEY, CDR2 SVGAGI. The CDR3 totals 15 residues. The CDR3 spells CASIRQGGGDTEAFF. The CDR3 region has the DNA TGTGCCAGCATCAGGCAGGGGGGTGGGGACACTGAAGCTTTCTTT.

The chain is built from TRBV7-6 and TRBJ2-1, with 7 bases fitting TRBD2. With 1 base clipped from V and 6 bases from J, the junction kept 9 bases outside the gene matches. Germline values: CDR1 SGHVS, CDR2 FNYEAQ. This CDR3 is built from 16 residues. CDR3 amino acids: CASSLVMAGGGNEQFF. The CDR3 DNA sequence: TGTGCCAGCAGCTTAGTTATGGCAGGCGGGGGCAATGAGCAGTTCTTC.